This TCR beta chain emerged from a study of blood T cell repertoires in COVID-19. Looking at the study overall: Acute-phase and convalescent COVID-19 samples originated in the United States, Italy and Spain.

This CDR3 has 14 amino acids. Trimming removed 7 bases from V and 1 base from J; junction bases left unmatched: 6. The germline CDR1 and CDR2 sequences are MDHEN and SYDVKM. Participant age was roughly 18 to 95 years, and participants resided in roughly 25 US areas. Donors were grouped by their self-reported clinical history. Recovery among Cohort 3 donors was established by two negative PCRs, clearance, or symptom resolution. Using immunoSEQ multiplex PCR, the repertoire was profiled, and TCRdb retains in-frame clones only, with some absent. Among roughly 180,000 clones listed, roughly 85% were seen once.

Sequenced input: PBMCs or T cells enriched from blood (not recorded which). The receptor was derived from a man between 35 and 55 years old who had recovered from COVID-19. The V and J genes are TRBV28 and TRBJ2-7, with 8 bases matching TRBD1. The CDR3 sequence is CASTKTGASYEQYF. CDR3 bases: TGTGCCAGCACCAAGACAGGGGCTTCCTACGAGCAGTACTTC.